A single sample gave rise to the 32 T cell receptor beta chains below, sequenced in a study of T cells expressing NK-cell markers. TCRdb reanalyzed the 5' RACE reads and collapses them to one entry per CDR3 protein, without DNA. The sample data list roughly 430,000 distinct CDR3 sequences. What was sequenced was blood T cells: a sorted CD56 or NKG2C T cell subset, CD4+ or CD8+ T cells, or bulk PBMC T cells (not recorded which). The source is a woman aged 18-70 years in good health.

The V gene is TRBV6-1, the J gene TRBJ1-4; TCRdb selects TRBD1, and the lack of DNA leaves this call unchecked. CDR1 is MNHNS and CDR2 is SASEGT in the germline V gene. The CDR3 spans 15 residues. CDR3 loop: CASSPQGAYNEKLFF.

This chain joins TRBV11-3 and TRBJ2-1. The CDR3 is 13 residues long. Germline V gene lookup returns CDR1 SGHNT and CDR2 YENEEA. The CDR3 is CASSPTYRQEQFF.

The rearrangement uses TRBV2 and TRBJ2-2; without DNA, the TCRdb call of TRBD1 cannot be checked. This CDR3 has 15 amino acids. Germline V gene sequence: CDR1 SNHLY, CDR2 FYNNEI. This CDR3 reads CAGGQASTNTGELFF.

This chain joins TRBV27 and TRBJ2-3; there is no DNA to check the TCRdb D call of TRBD2. Germline V gene data show CDR1 as MNHEY and CDR2 as SMNVEV (reference sequence). There are 14 residues in the CDR3. CDR3 loop: CASSLNSRRDTQYF.

V gene TRBV7-7 combines with J gene TRBJ2-1; lacking DNA, the TRBD2 call made by TCRdb goes unchecked. The CDR3 is 15 residues long. CDR1 is SSHAT and CDR2 is FNYEAQ in the germline V gene (reference sequence). The CDR3 loop is CASSFGLADRHEQFF.

This chain links TRBV25-1 with TRBJ2-2; TCRdb proposes TRBD1, but this gene call is untestable without DNA. The CDR3 loop spans 17 amino acids. Germline-derived CDR1 and CDR2 are MGHDK and SYGVNS. CDR3 in amino acids: CASSEYRPGQGAGELFF.

V gene TRBV27 combines with J gene TRBJ1-5. Germline CDR1 reads MNHEY; CDR2 reads SMNVEV (reference sequence). The CDR3 spans 12 residues. The CDR3 loop reads CASSFISQPQHF.

This chain uses TRBV20-1 with TRBJ2-5; TCRdb's D call of TRBD1 is untestable without DNA. CDR1 and CDR2 from the germline V gene are DFQATT and SNEGSKA (reference sequence). CDR3 length: 13 amino acids. The CDR3 loop reads CSAPPSWGETQYF.

The genes are TRBV1 and TRBJ1-5; TCRdb's D gene call, TRBD1, goes unchecked for lack of DNA. TRBV1 is recorded as a pseudogene. This CDR3 comprises 21 residues. CDR3 loop: CTSSQALRAMRGWCSNQPQHF.

The chain employs TRBV7-2 and TRBJ2-2; the TRBD2 assignment by TCRdb is unverifiable without DNA. This CDR3 spans 15 amino acids. Germline V gives CDR1 SGHTA, CDR2 FQGNSA. CDR3 loop: CASRSGGADTGELFF.

The chain has TRBV5-1 and TRBJ2-1. Germline assignment: CDR1 SGHRS and CDR2 YFSETQ. The CDR3 runs to 14 residues. The CDR3 sequence is CASSPGSSYNEQFF.

The rearrangement uses TRBV28 and TRBJ2-7. Germline lookup yields CDR1 MDHEN and CDR2 SYDVKM. The length of the CDR3 is 12 residues. This CDR3 reads CASSLPTCEQYF.

The rearrangement links TRBV20-1 to TRBJ1-5; TCRdb picks TRBD1, but there is no DNA to check that call. CDR3 length: 16 amino acids. Per the germline V gene, CDR1 is DFQATT and CDR2 is SNEGSKA (reference sequence). This chain's CDR3 is CSASRDRGRSGQPQHF.

The gene calls are TRBV11-2 and TRBJ2-7. Germline V gene data show CDR1 as SGHAT and CDR2 as FQNNGV. The CDR3 consists of 14 residues. The CDR3 protein is CASSLGTEFYEQYF.

The chain links TRBV6-1 to TRBJ2-1; the TRBD1 assignment by TCRdb is unverifiable without DNA. The CDR3 is 15 amino acids. CDR1 and CDR2 (germline): MNHNS, SASEGT. The CDR3 here is CASGDRDPSYNEQFF.

The chain is built from TRBV5-1 and TRBJ2-2; as DNA is missing, the TRBD2 call by TCRdb cannot be tested. Germline assignment: CDR1 SGHRS and CDR2 YFSETQ. The CDR3 is 15 residues long. This CDR3 is CASSAPSGSAGELFF.

V and J are TRBV7-9 and TRBJ1-3; TCRdb's assignment of TRBD1 cannot be checked, as there is no DNA. Germline CDR1 SEHNR, CDR2 FQNEAQ (reference sequence). CDR3 length: 15 amino acids. CDR3 protein: CASSPMGHSGNTIYF.

The CDR3 loop is CASLAGAPQETQYF. The V call is TRBV7-8, the J call TRBJ2-5; TCRdb proposes TRBD1, but this gene call is untestable without DNA. The CDR3 is 14 residues long. Germline CDR1 and CDR2: SGHVS and FQNEAQ.

The chain carries TRBV13 and TRBJ2-1; TCRdb's assignment of TRBD1 cannot be checked, as there is no DNA. The CDR3 totals 16 residues. CDR1 is PRHDT, CDR2 FYEKMQ, per germline (reference sequence). CDR3 sequence: CASSPPTGTDDNEQFF.

The genes are TRBV12-3 or TRBV12-4 and TRBJ2-2; the D call of TRBD1 rests on TCRdb alone, since no DNA is present to check it. The CDR3 contains 18 residues. This CDR3 reads CASSSWTGTGVNTGELFF.

The chain is built from TRBV20-1 and TRBJ2-1; TCRdb selects TRBD1, and the lack of DNA leaves this call unchecked. The CDR3 spans 15 residues. The germline gives CDR1 DFQATT, CDR2 SNEGSKA (reference sequence). The CDR3 sequence: CSAPGQWATYNEQFF.

The chain joins TRBV20-1 to TRBJ1-1. The length of the CDR3 is 11 residues. Per the germline V gene, CDR1 is DFQATT and CDR2 is SNEGSKA (reference sequence). CDR3 sequence: CSATRNTEAFF.

The chain couples TRBV12-3 or TRBV12-4 to TRBJ1-3. The CDR3 loop spans 13 amino acids. CDR3 loop: CAIAGTSGNTIYF.

The chain joins TRBV5-1 to TRBJ2-2; the D call from TCRdb, TRBD2, cannot be confirmed without DNA. Germline V lookup: CDR1 SGHRS, CDR2 YFSETQ. This CDR3 comprises 17 residues. The chain's CDR3 is CASWPWASGGDTGELFF.

J is TRBJ2-3 and V is TRBV9. Germline lookup yields CDR1 SGDLS and CDR2 YYNGEE. The CDR3 totals 12 residues. CDR3 residues: CASSRLGDTQYF.

The V call is TRBV20-1, the J call TRBJ2-3; no DNA is available, so the TRBD1 call from TCRdb remains unchecked. Germline CDR1 DFQATT, CDR2 SNEGSKA (reference sequence). CDR3 length: 14 residues. CDR3: CSANLRLGTDTQYF.

The rearrangement links TRBV7-2 to TRBJ2-1. Germline-derived CDR1 and CDR2 are SGHTA and FQGNSA. This CDR3 comprises 13 residues. The CDR3 sequence: CASSLGMVDEQFF.

This chain uses TRBV20-1 with TRBJ1-1. Germline-derived CDR1 and CDR2 are DFQATT and SNEGSKA (reference sequence). The CDR3 totals 11 residues. CDR3 residues: CSARIATEAFF.

The V and J genes are TRBV19 and TRBJ1-5. The CDR3 covers 13 residues. Germline CDR1 is LNHDA and CDR2 is SQIVND (reference sequence). This CDR3 is CASRREGNQPQHF. The whole variable domain, filled in from reference TRBV19 and TRBJ1-5, reads DGGITQSPKYLFRKEGQNVTLSCEQNLNHDAMYWYRQDPGQGLRLIYYSQIVNDFQKGDIAEGYSVSREKKESFPLTVTSAQKNPTAFYLCASRREGNQPQHFGDGTRLSIL.

The V and J genes are TRBV6-2 or TRBV6-3 and TRBJ1-2; lacking DNA, the TRBD1 call made by TCRdb goes unchecked. Germline V CDR1 and CDR2: MNHEY, SVGEGT. This CDR3 comprises 14 residues. The CDR3: CASSPRTGNYGYTF.

The chain combines TRBV20-1 with TRBJ1-5. The germline gives CDR1 DFQATT, CDR2 SNEGSKA (reference sequence). This CDR3 region has 13 residues. CDR3 loop: CSARDQSNQPQHF.

The chain is built from TRBV29-1 and TRBJ2-7; TCRdb's assignment of TRBD1 cannot be checked, as there is no DNA. Germline CDR1 and CDR2: SQVTM and ANQGSEA. The CDR3 runs 15 residues. The CDR3 loop is CSAPPTPLSSYEQYF.